A selection of T cell receptor beta chains follows, all from one sample in a study of shared clonotypes between healthy human individuals. TCRdb's table, derived via immunoSEQ multiplex PCR, lists solely in-frame clones and lacks some. The sample holds hundreds of thousands of clones, around 96% seen once. Sequenced material: naive CD8+ T cells sorted from blood. The source of these receptors is a woman in her 30s in good health. Both conserved end residues are part of each CDR3. Fields, in order: V gene, D gene, J gene, clone size, CDR3 protein, CDR3 DNA. D genes are given only for firm matches. Size is omitted from some rows. Given values are once, few, many or a class for expanded clones.

V gene: TRBV19
D gene: NA
J gene: TRBJ2-4
clone size: NA
CDR3 protein: CASSTGTLAKNIQYF
CDR3 DNA: TGTGCCAGTAGTACCGGTACTCTAGCCAAAAACATTCAGTACTTC

V gene: TRBV19
D gene: TRBD2
J gene: TRBJ2-1
clone size: NA
CDR3 protein: CASTASGAYNEQFF
CDR3 DNA: TGTGCCAGCACCGCTAGCGGCGCCTACAATGAGCAGTTCTTC

V gene: TRBV19
D gene: NA
J gene: TRBJ2-1
clone size: NA
CDR3 protein: CATTLSGLYNEQFF
CDR3 DNA: TGTGCCACTACCCTTTCCGGACTCTACAATGAGCAGTTCTTC

V gene: TRBV5-3
D gene: NA
J gene: TRBJ2-2
clone size: NA
CDR3 protein: CARSPDGGTGELFF
CDR3 DNA: TGTGCCAGAAGCCCGGACGGTGGAACCGGGGAGCTGTTTTTT

V gene: TRBV25-1
D gene: NA
J gene: TRBJ1-1
clone size: NA
CDR3 protein: CASSEGRGLTEAFF
CDR3 DNA: TGTGCCAGCAGTGAGGGGCGCGGGTTGACTGAAGCTTTCTTT

V gene: TRBV9
D gene: NA
J gene: TRBJ2-1
clone size: NA
CDR3 protein: CASSVADSYNEQFF
CDR3 DNA: TGTGCCAGCAGCGTAGCTGACTCCTACAATGAGCAGTTCTTC

V gene: TRBV19
D gene: TRBD1
J gene: TRBJ2-6
clone size: once
CDR3 protein: CASRQGATGANVLTF
CDR3 DNA: TGTGCCAGTAGACAGGGGGCGACGGGGGCCAACGTCCTGACTTTC

V gene: TRBV10-1
D gene: TRBD2
J gene: TRBJ2-2
clone size: NA
CDR3 protein: CASSEGVAGGPNTGELFF
CDR3 DNA: TGCGCCAGCAGTGAAGGGGTAGCGGGAGGGCCTAACACCGGGGAGCTGTTTTTT

V gene: TRBV5-6
D gene: NA
J gene: TRBJ2-6
clone size: once
CDR3 protein: CASSLDSAYYPSEANVLTF
CDR3 DNA: TGTGCCAGCAGCTTGGACAGCGCCTATTACCCGAGTGAGGCCAACGTCCTGACTTTC

V gene: TRBV6-1
D gene: TRBD1
J gene: TRBJ1-2
clone size: NA
CDR3 protein: CASTSTGGNYGYTF
CDR3 DNA: TGTGCCAGCACCTCCACAGGGGGCAACTATGGCTACACCTTC

V gene: TRBV19
D gene: NA
J gene: TRBJ2-4
clone size: NA
CDR3 protein: CASSIRSGAPDAPLAKNIQYF
CDR3 DNA: TGTGCCAGTAGTATTCGGTCGGGTGCACCCGATGCCCCTCTAGCCAAAAACATTCAGTACTTC

V gene: TRBV27
D gene: TRBD2
J gene: TRBJ2-7
clone size: NA
CDR3 protein: CASSLSRGTSGKEQYF
CDR3 DNA: TGTGCCAGCAGTTTATCTCGAGGGACTAGCGGTAAAGAGCAGTACTTC

V gene: TRBV21-1
D gene: NA
J gene: TRBJ2-7
clone size: NA
CDR3 protein: CASSKVGRIHYEQYF
CDR3 DNA: TGTGCCAGCAGCAAAGTCGGGAGGATTCACTACGAGCAGTACTTC

V gene: TRBV13
D gene: TRBD2
J gene: TRBJ2-1
clone size: once
CDR3 protein: CASSPGLAGVVEQFF
CDR3 DNA: TGTGCCAGCAGCCCCGGACTAGCGGGAGTGGTTGAGCAGTTCTTC

V gene: TRBV29-1
D gene: TRBD2
J gene: TRBJ2-3
clone size: once
CDR3 protein: CSVVASGTTDTQYF
CDR3 DNA: TGCAGCGTTGTCGCTAGCGGGACCACAGATACGCAGTATTTT

V gene: TRBV10-1
D gene: NA
J gene: TRBJ2-7
clone size: NA
CDR3 protein: CASSDGGTIDEQYF
CDR3 DNA: TGCGCCAGCAGTGATGGAGGTACTATTGACGAGCAGTACTTC

V gene: TRBV19
D gene: NA
J gene: TRBJ2-1
clone size: NA
CDR3 protein: CASNAPTESVYNEQFF
CDR3 DNA: TGTGCCAGTAACGCCCCAACAGAGAGCGTTTACAATGAGCAGTTCTTC

V gene: TRBV4-2
D gene: NA
J gene: TRBJ2-1
clone size: NA
CDR3 protein: CASSQELLSLNEQFF
CDR3 DNA: TGTGCCAGCAGCCAAGAGCTCCTCAGTCTCAATGAGCAGTTCTTC

V gene: TRBV27
D gene: NA
J gene: TRBJ2-6
clone size: once
CDR3 protein: CASRNLPGRHSGANVLTF
CDR3 DNA: TGTGCCAGCAGAAACCTACCGGGACGGCACTCTGGGGCCAACGTCCTGACTTTC

V gene: TRBV4-1
D gene: TRBD1
J gene: TRBJ2-7
clone size: NA
CDR3 protein: CASSQATGYYYEQYF
CDR3 DNA: TGCGCCAGCAGCCAAGCGACAGGGTACTACTACGAGCAGTACTTC

V gene: TRBV23-1
D gene: TRBD1
J gene: TRBJ2-7
clone size: NA
CDR3 protein: CASSPRDSPPF
CDR3 DNA: TGCGCCAGCAGTCCCCGGGACAGCCCGCCCTTC

V gene: TRBV13
D gene: NA
J gene: TRBJ2-1
clone size: NA
CDR3 protein: CASSQGPNYNEQFF
CDR3 DNA: TGTGCCAGCAGCCAGGGACCAAACTACAATGAGCAGTTCTTC

V gene: TRBV13
D gene: TRBD2
J gene: TRBJ2-7
clone size: NA
CDR3 protein: CASSLGLTYEQYF
CDR3 DNA: TGTGCCAGCAGCTTGGGACTAACCTACGAGCAGTACTTC

V gene: TRBV9
D gene: TRBD1
J gene: TRBJ2-1
clone size: NA
CDR3 protein: CASSALQGAYNEQFF
CDR3 DNA: TGTGCCAGCAGCGCCCTACAGGGGGCGTATAATGAGCAGTTCTTC

V gene: TRBV28
D gene: NA
J gene: TRBJ1-1
clone size: NA
CDR3 protein: CASSYPEGDTEAFF
CDR3 DNA: TGTGCCAGCAGTTACCCTGAGGGGGACACTGAAGCTTTCTTT

V gene: TRBV6-5
D gene: NA
J gene: TRBJ2-3
clone size: NA
CDR3 protein: CASSPMQLVGDTQYF
CDR3 DNA: TGTGCCAGCAGTCCAATGCAGCTAGTGGGAGATACGCAGTATTTT

V gene: TRBV19
D gene: TRBD2
J gene: TRBJ2-1
clone size: NA
CDR3 protein: CASSSGTSGSNEQFF
CDR3 DNA: TGTGCCAGTAGTAGTGGGACTAGCGGGAGTAATGAGCAGTTCTTC

V gene: TRBV2
D gene: NA
J gene: TRBJ2-7
clone size: NA
CDR3 protein: CASSETGEAYEQYF
CDR3 DNA: TGTGCCAGCAGTGAGACAGGTGAGGCCTACGAGCAGTACTTC

V gene: TRBV7-2
D gene: NA
J gene: TRBJ1-1
clone size: NA
CDR3 protein: CASSLSRNTEAFF
CDR3 DNA: TGTGCCAGCAGCCTCAGTAGAAACACTGAAGCTTTCTTT